This T cell receptor beta chain was retrieved from a study of blood T cell repertoires in COVID-19. Study details: Samples of COVID-19 (acute and convalescent) were obtained from the United States, Italy and Spain. T cells, B-cell-depleted T cells, or PBMCs provided the cDNA or gDNA that served as material.

This CDR3 contains 14 residues. Germline V gene sequence: CDR1 LGHDT, CDR2 YNNKEL (reference sequence). V was shortened by 4 bases and J by 4 bases, with 14 bases between the two germline ends. Per the study methods: Using reference gene primer amplification, nucleated cell counts were estimated. Profiled with immunoSEQ multiplex PCR; TCRdb holds only in-frame clones, not every one. Clone size and V and J calls were adopted from that table, with D and trimming inferred from the DNA. The sample shows under 150,000 clones, around 88% of them seen only once. The specimen was peripheral blood. This receptor was obtained from a human donor in a cohort sampled during active COVID-19. The chain joins TRBV3-1 (or the pseudogene TRBV3-2) to TRBJ2-7, with a tentative D call TRBD1 (6 bases). The CDR3, as DNA: TGTGCCAGCAGCCGATCGGGACAAGTTTACGAGCAGTACTTC. It codes for CASSRSGQVYEQYF.